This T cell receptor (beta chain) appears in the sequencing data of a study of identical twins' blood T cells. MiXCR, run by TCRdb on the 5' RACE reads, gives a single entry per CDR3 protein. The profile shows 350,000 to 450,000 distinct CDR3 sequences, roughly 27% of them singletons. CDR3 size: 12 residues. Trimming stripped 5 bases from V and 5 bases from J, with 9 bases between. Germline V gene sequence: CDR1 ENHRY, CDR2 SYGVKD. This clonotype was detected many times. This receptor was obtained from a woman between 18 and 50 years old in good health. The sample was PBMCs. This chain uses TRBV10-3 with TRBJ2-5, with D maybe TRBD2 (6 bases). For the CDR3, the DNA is TGTGCCATCAGTTTTCGGGGGGAGACCCAGTACTTC. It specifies CAISFRGETQYF.